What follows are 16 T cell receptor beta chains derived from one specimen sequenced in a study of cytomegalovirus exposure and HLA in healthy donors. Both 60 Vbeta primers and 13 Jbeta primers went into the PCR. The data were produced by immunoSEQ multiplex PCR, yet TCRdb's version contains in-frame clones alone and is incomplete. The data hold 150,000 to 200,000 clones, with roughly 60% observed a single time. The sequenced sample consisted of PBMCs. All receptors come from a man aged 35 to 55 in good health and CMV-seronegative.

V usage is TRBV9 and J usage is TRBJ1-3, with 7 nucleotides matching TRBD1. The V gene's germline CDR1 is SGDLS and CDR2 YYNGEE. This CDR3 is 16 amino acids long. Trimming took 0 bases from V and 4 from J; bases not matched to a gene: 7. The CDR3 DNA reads TGTGCCAGCAGCGTAGTCGGAGGGGGCACAGGAAACACCATATATTTT. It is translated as CASSVVGGGTGNTIYF.

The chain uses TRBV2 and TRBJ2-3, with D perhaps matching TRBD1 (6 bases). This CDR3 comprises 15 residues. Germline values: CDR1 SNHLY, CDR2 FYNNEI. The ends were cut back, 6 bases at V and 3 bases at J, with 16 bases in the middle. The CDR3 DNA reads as TGTGCCAGCAGACCCGCAGGGGTCGGGACAGATACGCAGTATTTT. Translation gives CASRPAGVGTDTQYF.

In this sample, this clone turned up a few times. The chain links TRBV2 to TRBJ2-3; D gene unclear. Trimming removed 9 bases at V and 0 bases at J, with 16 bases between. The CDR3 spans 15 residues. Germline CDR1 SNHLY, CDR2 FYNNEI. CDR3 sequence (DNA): TGTGCCAGTGCGGCAAGCAGCACTAGCACAGATACGCAGTATTTT. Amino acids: CASAASSTSTDTQYF.

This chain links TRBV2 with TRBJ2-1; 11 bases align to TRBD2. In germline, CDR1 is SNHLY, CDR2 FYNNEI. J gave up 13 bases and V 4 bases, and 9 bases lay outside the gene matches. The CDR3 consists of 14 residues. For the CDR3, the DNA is TGTGCCAGCAGTGTCCCTAGCGGGGGGCCCGGACAGTTCTTC. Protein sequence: CASSVPSGGPGQFF.

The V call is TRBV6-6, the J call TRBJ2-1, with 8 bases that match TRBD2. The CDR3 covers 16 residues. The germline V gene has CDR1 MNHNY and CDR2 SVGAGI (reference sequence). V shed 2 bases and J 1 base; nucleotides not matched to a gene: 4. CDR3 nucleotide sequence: TGTGCCAGCAGTTACGGAGCGGGAGCATCCTACAATGAGCAGTTCTTC. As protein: CASSYGAGASYNEQFF.

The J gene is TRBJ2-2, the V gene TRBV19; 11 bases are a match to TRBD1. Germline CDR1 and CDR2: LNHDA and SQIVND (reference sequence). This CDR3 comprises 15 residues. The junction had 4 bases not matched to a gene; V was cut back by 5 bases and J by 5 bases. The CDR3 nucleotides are TGTGCCAGTAGTGCCGGGACAGGGGGGACCGGGGAGCTGTTTTTT. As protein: CASSAGTGGTGELFF.

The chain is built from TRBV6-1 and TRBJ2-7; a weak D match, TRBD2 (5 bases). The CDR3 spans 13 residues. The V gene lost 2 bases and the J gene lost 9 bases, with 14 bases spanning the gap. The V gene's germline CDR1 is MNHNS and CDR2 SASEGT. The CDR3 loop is CASSEMEPRGQYF. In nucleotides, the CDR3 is TGTGCCAGCAGTGAAATGGAGCCCCGGGGGCAGTACTTC.

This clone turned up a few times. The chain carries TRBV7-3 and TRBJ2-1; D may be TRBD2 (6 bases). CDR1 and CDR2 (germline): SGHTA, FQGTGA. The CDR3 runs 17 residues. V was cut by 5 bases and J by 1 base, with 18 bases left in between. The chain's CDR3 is CASSPGLLEGSYNEQFF. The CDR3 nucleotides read TGTGCCAGCAGCCCGGGGCTATTGGAGGGATCCTACAATGAGCAGTTCTTC. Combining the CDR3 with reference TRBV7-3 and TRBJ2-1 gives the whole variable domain GAGVSQTPSNKVTEKGKYVELRCDPISGHTALYWYRQSLGQGPEFLIYFQGTGAADDSGLPNDRFFAVRPEGSVSTLKIQRTERGDSAVYLCASSPGLLEGSYNEQFFGPGTRLTVL.

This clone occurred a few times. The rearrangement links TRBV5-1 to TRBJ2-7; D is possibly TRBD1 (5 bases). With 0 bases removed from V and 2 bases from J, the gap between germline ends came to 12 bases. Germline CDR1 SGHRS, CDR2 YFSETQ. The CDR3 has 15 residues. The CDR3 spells CASSLGQTATYEQYF. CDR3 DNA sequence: TGCGCCAGCAGCTTGGGACAGACGGCAACCTACGAGCAGTACTTC.

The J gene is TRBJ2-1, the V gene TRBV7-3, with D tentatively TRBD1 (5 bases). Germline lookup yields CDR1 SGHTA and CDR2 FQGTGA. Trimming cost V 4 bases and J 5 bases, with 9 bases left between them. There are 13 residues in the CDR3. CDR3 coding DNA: TGTGCCAGCAGCTCAGGGCCTAACAATGAGCAGTTCTTC. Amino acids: CASSSGPNNEQFF. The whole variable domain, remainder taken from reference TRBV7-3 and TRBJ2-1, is GAGVSQTPSNKVTEKGKYVELRCDPISGHTALYWYRQSLGQGPEFLIYFQGTGAADDSGLPNDRFFAVRPEGSVSTLKIQRTERGDSAVYLCASSSGPNNEQFFGPGTRLTVL.

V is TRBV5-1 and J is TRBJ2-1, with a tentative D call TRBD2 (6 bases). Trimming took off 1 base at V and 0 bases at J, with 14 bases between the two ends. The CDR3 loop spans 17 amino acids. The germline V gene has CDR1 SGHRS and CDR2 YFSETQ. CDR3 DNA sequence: TGCGCCAGCAGCTTGCCGGGAGAGACCCCCTCCTACAATGAGCAGTTCTTC. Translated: CASSLPGETPSYNEQFF. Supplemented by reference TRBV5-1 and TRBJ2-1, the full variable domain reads KAGVTQTPRYLIKTRGQQVTLSCSPISGHRSVSWYQQTPGQGLQFLFEYFSETQRNKGNFPGRFSGRQFSNSRSEMNVSTLELGDSALYLCASSLPGETPSYNEQFFGPGTRLTVL.

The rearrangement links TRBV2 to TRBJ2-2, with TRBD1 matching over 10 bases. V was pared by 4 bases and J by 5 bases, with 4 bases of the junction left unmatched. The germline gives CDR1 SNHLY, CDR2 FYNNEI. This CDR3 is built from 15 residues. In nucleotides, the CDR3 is TGTGCCAGCAGTGGGGGGACAGGGGTTACCGGGGAGCTGTTTTTT. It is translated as CASSGGTGVTGELFF.

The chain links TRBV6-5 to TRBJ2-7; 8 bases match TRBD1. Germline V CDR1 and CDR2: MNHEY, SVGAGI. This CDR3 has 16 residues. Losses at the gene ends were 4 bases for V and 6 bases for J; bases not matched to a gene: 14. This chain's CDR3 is CASSSLGAGGKREQYF. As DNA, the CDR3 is TGTGCCAGCAGTTCACTCGGGGCAGGGGGCAAACGCGAGCAGTACTTC.

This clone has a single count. The CDR3 DNA reads TGTGCCAGTAGTACGGGGACAGGGGGATACAATGAGCAGTTCTTC. It specifies CASSTGTGGYNEQFF. The genes are TRBV19 and TRBJ2-1; 11 nucleotides match TRBD1. The ends lost 4 bases at V and 4 bases at J; junction bases unmatched: 3. This CDR3 is 15 amino acids long. Germline-derived CDR1 and CDR2 are LNHDA and SQIVND (reference sequence).

The CDR3 spells CASSLRRLAGGNEQFF. The CDR3 coding sequence is TGTGCCAGCAGCTTAAGACGACTAGCGGGAGGCAATGAGCAGTTCTTC. The V and J genes are TRBV13 and TRBJ2-1; 13 bases line up with TRBD2. V lost 2 bases and J lost 6; bases outside the gene matches: 4. CDR1 and CDR2 from the germline V gene are PRHDT and FYEKMQ (reference sequence). The CDR3 spans 16 residues.

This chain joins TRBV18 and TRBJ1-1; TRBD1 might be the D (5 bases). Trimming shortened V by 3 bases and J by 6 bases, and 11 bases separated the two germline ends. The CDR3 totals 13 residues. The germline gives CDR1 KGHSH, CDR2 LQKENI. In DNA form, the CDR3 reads TGTGCCAGCTCACCGGTAGGGGTCCCTGAAGCTTTCTTT. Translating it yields CASSPVGVPEAFF.